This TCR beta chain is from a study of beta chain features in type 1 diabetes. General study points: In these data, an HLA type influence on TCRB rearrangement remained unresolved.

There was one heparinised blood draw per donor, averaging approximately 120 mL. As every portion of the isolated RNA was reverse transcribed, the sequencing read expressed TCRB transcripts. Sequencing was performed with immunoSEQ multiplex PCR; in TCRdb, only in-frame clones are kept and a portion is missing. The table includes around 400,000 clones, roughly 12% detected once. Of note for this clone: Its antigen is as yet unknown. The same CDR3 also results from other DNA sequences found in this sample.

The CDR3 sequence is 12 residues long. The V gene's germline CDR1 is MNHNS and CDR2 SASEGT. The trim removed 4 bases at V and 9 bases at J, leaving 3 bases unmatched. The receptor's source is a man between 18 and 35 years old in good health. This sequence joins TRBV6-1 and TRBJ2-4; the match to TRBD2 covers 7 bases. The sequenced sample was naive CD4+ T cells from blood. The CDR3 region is CASSGTGGIQYF. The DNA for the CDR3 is TGTGCCAGCAGTGGCACGGGGGGCATTCAGTACTTC.